These 29 T cell receptor beta chains came from one sample sequenced in a study of PD-1 blockade in classical Hodgkin lymphoma. Profiled with immunoSEQ multiplex PCR; TCRdb holds only in-frame clones, not every one. The table has 95,000 or so clones, roughly 83% seen once. Each patient relapsed following autologous stem cell transplantation, and prior brentuximab vedotin exposure differed. The sample here was peripheral blood mononuclear cells (PBMCs), taken at baseline. The receptor source for this set is a human donor with classical Hodgkin lymphoma.

V usage is TRBV6-5 and J usage is TRBJ2-2; D call uncertain. Germline loops: CDR1 MNHEY, CDR2 SVGAGI. V gave up 2 bases and J gave up 3 bases, with 4 bases separating them. The CDR3 has 13 amino acids. The CDR3 sequence is CASSYVYTGELFF. CDR3 nucleotides: TGTGCCAGCAGTTACGTGTACACCGGGGAGCTGTTTTTT.

On this clone itself: A junction end diverges from the germline sequence, so it may reflect a read error. V gene TRBV30 combines with J gene TRBJ2-5; TRBD2 agrees at 9 bases. This CDR3 is 15 amino acids long. Per the germline V gene, CDR1 is GTSNPN and CDR2 is SVGIG (reference sequence). The CDR3 region is CVWSGGAGGQETQYF. The CDR3 DNA is TGTGTCTGGAGTGGGGGAGCGGGAGGACAAGAGACCCAGTACTTC.

This chain connects TRBV10-2 to TRBJ2-2; D unresolved. The CDR3 spans 11 residues. Germline-derived CDR1 and CDR2 are WSHSY and SAAADI. V was shortened by 10 bases and J by 6 bases, with 9 bases between the two germline ends. The CDR3 coding sequence is TGCGCCACGCAGGTTCCCGGGGAGCTGTTTTTT. Encoded protein: CATQVPGELFF.

The V call is TRBV5-1, the J call TRBJ1-1; D is perhaps TRBD1 (6 bases). CDR3 length: 16 residues. CDR1 is SGHRS, CDR2 YFSETQ, per germline. V was trimmed by 4 bases and J by 0 bases, leaving 16 bases between them. In DNA, the CDR3 is TGCGCCAGCAGCAGGACCGGGACACAATTGAACACTGAAGCTTTCTTT. Encoded protein: CASSRTGTQLNTEAFF.

The chain recombines TRBV27 with TRBJ1-2; D not certain. Germline CDR1 MNHEY, CDR2 SMNVEV (reference sequence). The V end was cut by 5 bases, the J end by 0 bases, with 16 bases between. There are 16 residues in the CDR3. The CDR3 DNA reads as TGTGCCAGCAGTGGGCGGACTGAACGAGCTAACTATGGCTACACCTTC. Amino acid sequence: CASSGRTERANYGYTF.

This rearrangement joins TRBV7-8 to TRBJ1-5; TRBD1 matches 9 bases. The CDR3 has 14 residues. Germline V CDR1 and CDR2: SGHVS, FQNEAQ. V shed 5 bases and J 6 bases; nucleotides not matched to a gene: 5. The CDR3 coding sequence is TGTGCCAGCAGCAACAACAGGGGGCTTCAGCCCCAGCATTTT. The encoded protein is CASSNNRGLQPQHF.

This chain links TRBV19 with TRBJ1-1; 7 positions agree with TRBD1. The V and J ends lost 0 bases and 9 bases, in that order; junction bases with no gene match: 10. The germline CDR1 and CDR2 sequences are LNHDA and SQIVND (reference sequence). The CDR3 has 15 amino acids. The CDR3 DNA follows: TGTGCCAGTAGTATAGATCTCGTCCTAGGGGGCCAAGCTTTCTTT. Its protein product is CASSIDLVLGGQAFF.

The rearrangement links TRBV25-1 to TRBJ2-5; tentative D call: TRBD1 (6 bases). This CDR3 has 14 amino acids. The V end was cut by 5 bases, the J end by 5 bases, with 15 bases between. Germline V lookup: CDR1 MGHDK, CDR2 SYGVNS. The CDR3 region has the DNA TGTGCCAGCAGTCATCCAGAGGGGGTCGAGACCCAGTACTTC. It specifies CASSHPEGVETQYF.

The chain recombines TRBV10-3 with TRBJ1-1, with 8 bases lining up with TRBD1. The CDR3 runs to 14 residues. Germline lookup yields CDR1 ENHRY and CDR2 SYGVKD. The ends lost 7 bases at V and 1 base at J; junction bases unmatched: 5. CDR3 loop: CAITRQGSNTEAFF. The CDR3 DNA sequence: TGTGCCATCACCCGACAGGGGTCGAACACTGAAGCTTTCTTT.

The gene calls are TRBV7-2 and TRBJ1-4; 8 positions match TRBD1. Germline V gives CDR1 SGHTA, CDR2 FQGNSA. The CDR3 sequence is 14 residues long. After removal of 1 base from V and 9 bases from J, the junction contained 4 bases not matched to a gene. Written as DNA, the CDR3 is TGTGCCAGCAGCTTAGGTGGACAGGGCCAAAAACTGTTTTTT. This codes for CASSLGGQGQKLFF.

The gene calls are TRBV10-1 and TRBJ1-1; 8 bases are a match to TRBD1. CDR3 length: 16 amino acids. J lost 3 bases, V lost 7 bases, and 13 bases had no gene match. Looked up from germline, CDR1 is WNHNN and CDR2 is SYGVQD (reference sequence). CDR3 amino acids: CASTPDRVNSHTEAFF. DNA of the CDR3: TGCGCCAGCACCCCGGACAGGGTAAATTCCCACACTGAAGCTTTCTTT.

The chain recombines TRBV9 with TRBJ2-4; the match to TRBD2 covers 8 bases. CDR1 is SGDLS, CDR2 YYNGEE, per germline. The CDR3 length is 16 residues. V dropped 3 bases and J dropped 7; count of bases not matched to a gene: 12. CDR3 coding DNA: TGTGCCAGCAGCGAGAGGCCGGGAGGGATAGAGAACATTCAGTACTTC. Translated: CASSERPGGIENIQYF. The full variable domain, with the rest looked up from reference TRBV9 and TRBJ2-4, is DSGVTQTPKHLITATGQRVTLRCSPRSGDLSVYWYQQSLDQGLQFLIQYYNGEERAKGNILERFSAQQFPDLHSELNLSSLELGDSALYFCASSERPGGIENIQYFGAGTRLSVL.

This clone was found once. V usage is TRBV28 and J usage is TRBJ2-5; D may be TRBD1 or TRBD2 (5 bases each). Trimming stripped 3 bases from V and 4 bases from J, with 9 bases between. The CDR3 covers 13 residues. Germline CDR1 is MDHEN and CDR2 is SYDVKM. The CDR3 protein is CASSFRGGETQYF. The CDR3 DNA is TGTGCCAGCAGTTTCCGTGGGGGAGAGACCCAGTACTTC.

The V and J genes are TRBV25-1 and TRBJ2-1, with 9 positions matching TRBD2. In germline, CDR1 is MGHDK, CDR2 SYGVNS. CDR3 length: 13 amino acids. Trimming took 7 bases from V and 5 from J; bases not matched to a gene: 3. This CDR3 is CASNSGRHNEQFF. The CDR3 DNA reads as TGTGCCAGCAACAGCGGGAGGCACAATGAGCAGTTCTTC.

The rearrangement uses TRBV2 and TRBJ1-5; D gene ambiguous. Germline CDR1 and CDR2: SNHLY and FYNNEI. The V end was cut by 6 bases, the J end by 4 bases, with 7 bases between. The CDR3 sequence is 12 residues long. The CDR3 region is CASSAPNQPQHF. CDR3 DNA: TGTGCCAGCAGCGCGCCGAATCAGCCCCAGCATTTT.

In this sample, this clone turned up a few times. The chain recombines TRBV27 with TRBJ1-1; D unclear. The CDR3 contains 15 residues. V dropped 2 bases and J dropped 1 base, with 11 bases sitting between them. Germline V gene data show CDR1 as MNHEY and CDR2 as SMNVEV (reference sequence). The CDR3 reads CASSLRRVGNTEAFF. For the CDR3, the DNA is TGTGCCAGCAGTTTACGGAGGGTTGGGAACACTGAAGCTTTCTTT.

The chain recombines TRBV7-3 with TRBJ2-3; D is unclear. Deletions cut 0 bases from V and 1 base from J, with 8 bases between. The CDR3 loop spans 15 amino acids. The germline CDR1 and CDR2 sequences are SGHTA and FQGTGA. DNA for the CDR3: TGTGCCAGCAGCTTAACGGGATCCCGCACAGATACGCAGTATTTT. Translating gives CASSLTGSRTDTQYF. The full variable domain, completed using reference TRBV7-3 and TRBJ2-3, is GAGVSQTPSNKVTEKGKYVELRCDPISGHTALYWYRQSLGQGPEFLIYFQGTGAADDSGLPNDRFFAVRPEGSVSTLKIQRTERGDSAVYLCASSLTGSRTDTQYFGPGTRLTVL.

V gene TRBV7-3 combines with J gene TRBJ2-1; TRBD2 aligns across 12 bases. The CDR3 totals 14 residues. Trimming removed 2 bases from V and 11 bases from J; junction bases left unmatched: 4. CDR1 and CDR2 from the germline V gene are SGHTA and FQGTGA. CDR3 nucleotides: TGTGCCAGCAGCTTATTGGGGACTAGCGGGCAGCAGTTCTTC. Its translation is CASSLLGTSGQQFF.

Sample share makes this clone medium-sized. CDR3 loop: CASSRDSTLPTGELFF. In DNA form, the CDR3 reads TGTGCCAGCAGCCGAGACAGCACTTTACCCACCGGGGAGCTGTTTTTT. The chain carries TRBV5-4 and TRBJ2-2; D possibly corresponds to TRBD1 (5 bases). Germline CDR1 reads SGHNT; CDR2 reads YYREEE (reference sequence). Trimming stripped 4 bases from V and 4 bases from J, with 17 bases between. The CDR3 spans 16 residues.

The chain employs TRBV10-3 and TRBJ2-3; 10 nucleotides align to TRBD1. The CDR3 contains 16 residues. CDR1 ENHRY and CDR2 SYGVKD come from the germline V gene. Germline trimming cut 4 bases from V and 3 bases from J; bases unmatched to any gene: 7. CDR3 region: CAISGGQGRLTDTQYF. The DNA of the CDR3 is TGTGCCATCAGTGGGGGACAGGGGCGATTAACAGATACGCAGTATTTT.

The rearrangement joins TRBV21-1 to TRBJ2-1; the D call of TRBD2 is as the table states it, not checked on the DNA. TRBV21-1 is labeled a pseudogene. The CDR3 length is 12 residues. The CDR3: CASTPKAGRQFF. In DNA, the CDR3 is TGTGCCAGCACCCCAAAGGCGGGGCGGCAGTTCTTC.

The chain carries TRBV12-5 and TRBJ1-1; the D gene is possibly TRBD1 (5 bases). Between the trimmed V and J ends, which lost 5 bases and 5 bases, there was a span of 12 bases. The CDR3 consists of 13 residues. Germline V gene data show CDR1 as LGHNT and CDR2 as FRNRAP. CDR3 DNA: TGTGCTAGTGGTCTAAGGACACTTACTGAAGCTTTCTTT. The encoded protein is CASGLRTLTEAFF.

This sequence joins TRBV18 and TRBJ1-1; possibly TRBD1 for D (5 bases). There are 14 residues in the CDR3. Trimming removed 1 base from V and 5 bases from J, with 11 bases in between. The germline V gene encodes CDR1 KGHSH and CDR2 LQKENI. CDR3 coding DNA: TGTGCCAGCTCACCACGGGGGTTTGGGACTGAAGCTTTCTTT. It translates to CASSPRGFGTEAFF.

The chain uses TRBV19 and TRBJ1-2; weak D call: TRBD1 (6 bases). The germline V and J ends were trimmed by 5 bases and 2 bases, with 15 bases remaining between them. In germline, CDR1 is LNHDA, CDR2 SQIVND (reference sequence). CDR3 length equals 15 residues. The CDR3 sequence: CASSSRGGSNYGYTF. The CDR3 DNA sequence: TGTGCCAGTAGTTCCCGCGGGGGCAGCAACTATGGCTACACCTTC. The whole variable domain, remainder taken from reference TRBV19 and TRBJ1-2, is DGGITQSPKYLFRKEGQNVTLSCEQNLNHDAMYWYRQDPGQGLRLIYYSQIVNDFQKGDIAEGYSVSREKKESFPLTVTSAQKNPTAFYLCASSSRGGSNYGYTFGSGTRLTVV.

This chain connects TRBV28 to TRBJ2-2; no clear D gene. The CDR3 covers 14 residues. V lost 8 bases, J lost 6 bases, and 16 bases lay in between. The V gene's germline CDR1 is MDHEN and CDR2 SYDVKM. The CDR3, as DNA: TGTGCCAGCCTTCTACCCGGGCCCCCCGGGGAGCTGTTTTTT. Its protein product is CASLLPGPPGELFF.

The chain employs TRBV7-2 and TRBJ2-1; 11 bases are a match to TRBD2. Germline-derived CDR1 and CDR2 are SGHTA and FQGNSA. The CDR3 sequence is 17 residues long. V gave up 6 bases and J gave up 1 base; unmatched junction bases: 8. CDR3 DNA sequence: TGTGCCAGCAGTTCTAGCGGGAGGACTCTTTCCTACAATGAGCAGTTCTTC. Translation gives CASSSSGRTLSYNEQFF.

This clone was seen just once. This chain uses TRBV19 with TRBJ1-5; no definite D call. This CDR3 comprises 13 residues. From germline, CDR1 is LNHDA and CDR2 SQIVND (reference sequence). V lost 7 bases to trimming and J lost 4 bases, with 11 bases between them. CDR3 nucleotide sequence: TGTGCCAGTACGGCGACGGGGAATCAGCCCCAGCATTTT. Translation: CASTATGNQPQHF.

Turning to this clone: A junction end diverges from the germline sequence, so it may reflect a read error. V and J are TRBV5-4 and TRBJ2-1; the D is unclear. From germline, CDR1 is SGHNT and CDR2 YYREEE (reference sequence). The CDR3 is made up of 13 amino acids. The CDR3 protein is CASSSGPAEEQLF. The CDR3 DNA reads as TGTGCCAGCAGCTCGGGCCCCGCAGAAGAGCAGCTCTTC.

J is TRBJ2-4 and V is TRBV7-9, with TRBD2 identical over 8 bases. V shed 1 base and J 7 bases; nucleotides not matched to a gene: 9. The CDR3 loop spans 16 amino acids. Germline-derived CDR1 and CDR2 are SEHNR and FQNEAQ (reference sequence). The CDR3 DNA is TGTGCCAGCAGCTTAGGCTCAGCGGGAGTCCGGAACATTCAGTACTTC. This translates into CASSLGSAGVRNIQYF.